These T cell receptor beta chains were read from a single sample in a study of blood T cell repertoires in COVID-19. Repertoires were generated with immunoSEQ multiplex PCR, while TCRdb's copy carries only in-frame clones and drops some. The data contain about 100,000 clones, 91% of them singletons. The sample comprised peripheral blood. The receptors derive from a man aged 18 to 29 with acute or convalescent COVID-19. Both conserved end residues are part of each CDR3. The order of the fields is clone size, V gene, D gene, J gene, CDR3 protein, CDR3 DNA. The D gene is left open where the match is weak. Size values are once, few and many counts, or a class for expanded clones, and some rows have none.

once,TRBV12-3/TRBV12-4,.,TRBJ2-7,CASSLKGAVEQYF,TGTGCCAGCAGTTTAAAAGGGGCAGTGGAGCAGTACTTC
.,TRBV24-1,.,TRBJ1-4,CATSGSQGDEKLFF,TGTGCCACCAGTGGTTCACAGGGCGATGAAAAACTGTTTTTT
.,TRBV19,.,TRBJ1-5,CASSRSNQPQHF,TGTGCCAGTAGTCGTAGCAATCAGCCCCAGCATTTT
.,TRBV21-1,.,TRBJ2-5,CASSKAFTEGAETQYF,TGTGCCAGCAGCAAAGCGTTTACGGAGGGGGCAGAGACCCAGTACTTC
once,TRBV6-5,TRBD1,TRBJ2-7,CASSYSRGPGYEQYF,TGTGCCAGCAGTTACTCGAGGGGGCCAGGGTACGAGCAGTACTTC
few,TRBV11-2,.,TRBJ2-7,CASKPRATTGSYEQYF,TGTGCCAGCAAACCTCGGGCCACCACAGGCTCCTACGAGCAGTACTTC
.,TRBV19,.,TRBJ1-5,CASSQGARQPQHF,TGTGCCAGTAGTCAAGGGGCGAGGCAGCCCCAGCATTTT
.,TRBV9,.,TRBJ2-3,CASSPGASGTDTQYF,TGTGCCAGCAGCCCTGGGGCGTCCGGCACAGATACGCAGTATTTT
.,TRBV7-8,.,TRBJ2-1,CASSLRGGNEQFF,TGTGCCAGCAGCCTCCGGGGTGGCAATGAGCAGTTCTTC
.,TRBV9,TRBD2,TRBJ2-1,CASSVRPGTSSYNEQFF,TGTGCCAGCAGCGTCCGACCGGGGACTAGCTCCTACAATGAGCAGTTCTTC
.,TRBV19,TRBD2,TRBJ2-7,CASSILAGPTYEQYF,TGTGCCAGTAGTATTTTAGCGGGACCAACCTACGAGCAGTACTTC
.,TRBV25-1,.,TRBJ1-1,CATVGQLNTEAFF,TGTGCCACTGTAGGACAGCTGAACACTGAAGCTTTCTTT
.,TRBV5-1,TRBD1,TRBJ1-2,CASSLGDRDYGYTF,TGCGCCAGCAGCTTGGGTGACAGGGACTATGGCTACACCTTC
.,TRBV5-4,TRBD2,TRBJ2-3,CASSLRTSGDTQYF,TGTGCCAGCAGCTTAAGAACTAGCGGAGATACGCAGTATTTT
.,TRBV19,TRBD1,TRBJ1-2,CASNRGDYGYTF,TGTGCCAGTAACAGGGGCGACTATGGCTACACCTTC
.,TRBV19,.,TRBJ1-2,CATVGAWTPYGYTF,TGTGCCACCGTGGGGGCGTGGACACCTTATGGCTACACCTTC
.,TRBV30,TRBD2,TRBJ2-2,CAWSVTSGNTGELFF,TGTGCCTGGAGTGTAACTAGCGGGAACACCGGGGAGCTGTTTTTT
.,TRBV11-3,.,TRBJ2-5,CASSSRDQETQYF,TGTGCCAGCAGCTCCCGGGACCAAGAGACCCAGTACTTC
.,TRBV18,TRBD1,TRBJ2-5,CASSPLAGGKDQETQYF,TGTGCCAGCTCACCTTTAGCAGGGGGAAAAGACCAAGAGACCCAGTACTTC
.,TRBV9,.,TRBJ1-2,CASSVEAWRTYGYTF,TGTGCCAGCAGCGTAGAGGCCTGGAGGACCTATGGCTACACCTTC
.,TRBV18,.,TRBJ1-6,CASSPPVTEYPNYNSPLHF,TGTGCCAGCTCACCACCGGTGACAGAATACCCCAACTATAATTCACCCCTCCACTTT
.,TRBV19,TRBD2,TRBJ2-2,CASSIDLAGGELFF,TGTGCCAGTAGTATCGACCTAGCGGGAGGGGAGCTGTTTTTT
.,TRBV14,.,TRBJ1-1,CASSQGAGVNTEAFF,TGTGCCAGCAGCCAAGGCGCAGGCGTGAACACTGAAGCTTTCTTT
.,TRBV5-1,TRBD1,TRBJ1-1,CASRRQGATNTEAFF,TGCGCCAGCAGGAGACAGGGGGCAACGAACACTGAAGCTTTCTTT
.,TRBV19,TRBD1,TRBJ1-1,CASSNTGGSTEAFF,TGTGCCAGTAGTAATACAGGGGGGTCCACTGAAGCTTTCTTT
.,TRBV14,.,TRBJ1-1,CASSQEVPQGIEAFF,TGTGCCAGCAGCCAAGAGGTCCCCCAGGGTATTGAAGCTTTCTTT
.,TRBV7-8,.,TRBJ1-1,CASSQLGLKAFF,TGTGCCAGCAGCCAACTCGGACTGAAAGCTTTCTTT